These T cell receptor beta chains were read from a single sample in a study of CD8+CD57+ T cells in acquired aplastic anemia. Each CDR3 protein gets one entry after TCRdb re-called the reads with MiXCR. The sample holds fewer than 200,000 distinct CDR3 sequences, 40% to 50% seen once. The sequenced sample consisted of sorted CD4+, CD8+, or CD8+CD57+ T cells (not recorded which) from PBMCs. The receptors originated from a human donor with aplastic anemia. Each CDR3 is given with its conserved first and last residue. D genes are given only for firm matches. For some rows the clone size is stated as once, few or many, or as a class when expanded; others skip it.

cdr3_aa | cdr3_nt | v_call | d_call | j_call | clone_size
CASSPDTGSGNTIYF | TGTGCCAGCAGCCCGGACACAGGGTCTGGAAACACCATATATTTT | TRBV7-8 | NA | TRBJ1-3 | many
CATSDFKEGTGKISAFF | TGTGCCACCAGTGATTTCAAGGAAGGGACAGGGAAAATTTCAGCTTTCTTT | TRBV24-1 | TRBD1 | TRBJ1-1 | few
CASSLRALLGTPLHF | TGTGCCAGCAGCTTGAGGGCCCTCCTGGGAACACCCCTCCACTTT | TRBV5-6 | NA | TRBJ1-6 | NA
CASSIDGAVQETQYF | TGTGCCAGTAGTATAGACGGGGCCGTCCAAGAGACCCAGTACTTC | TRBV19 | NA | TRBJ2-5 | many
CASSLRQGSYGYTF | TGTGCCAGCAGTTTAAGACAGGGAAGCTATGGCTACACCTTC | TRBV27 | TRBD1 | TRBJ1-2 | NA
CASRPGQGETQYF | TGTGCCAGCAGGCCCGGACAGGGGGAGACCCAGTACTTC | TRBV2 | TRBD1 | TRBJ2-5 | few
CASSLGGAGEQYF | TGTGCCAGCAGCTTAGGGGGCGCGGGTGAGCAGTACTTC | TRBV7-6 | NA | TRBJ2-7 | NA
CASSPSTRGFYNEQFF | TGTGCCAGCAGCCCCTCGACAAGGGGATTTTACAATGAGCAGTTCTTC | TRBV12-3/TRBV12-4 | NA | TRBJ2-1 | NA
CASSLLRSSYNEQFF | TGTGCCAGCAGCTTATTGCGGAGCTCCTACAATGAGCAGTTCTTC | TRBV11-1 | NA | TRBJ2-1 | NA
CASSVDGGSGANVLTF | TGTGCCAGCAGTGTTGATGGGGGAAGTGGGGCCAACGTCCTGACTTTC | TRBV2 | NA | TRBJ2-6 | NA
CASSGRTSATYTQYF | TGTGCCAGTAGTGGGCGGACTAGCGCCACATATACGCAGTATTTT | TRBV19 | TRBD2 | TRBJ2-3 | NA
CASSLYRVDDEQYF | TGTGCCAGCAGCTTGTACAGGGTCGACGACGAGCAGTACTTC | TRBV5-4 | NA | TRBJ2-7 | NA
CASTWARGETQYF | TGCGCCAGCACCTGGGCCCGGGGAGAGACCCAGTACTTC | TRBV10-2 | NA | TRBJ2-5 | many
CASSAASFYEQYF | TGTGCCAGCAGTGCCGCCAGCTTCTACGAGCAGTACTTC | TRBV2 | NA | TRBJ2-7 | few
CASSDGLARGTDTQYF | TGTGCCAGCAGTGATGGACTAGCGAGGGGCACAGATACGCAGTATTTT | TRBV6-1 | TRBD2 | TRBJ2-3 | many
CATEDRALSYEQYF | TGTGCCACTGAGGACAGGGCGCTGTCCTACGAGCAGTACTTC | TRBV15 | TRBD1 | TRBJ2-7 | NA
CASGLETQYF | TGTGCCAGCGGTTTGGAGACCCAGTACTTC | TRBV7-7 | NA | TRBJ2-5 | NA
CASSRVVSKETQYF | TGTGCCAGTAGTAGGGTGGTCAGCAAAGAGACCCAGTACTTC | TRBV19 | NA | TRBJ2-5 | many
CSALRGPGTEAFF | TGCAGTGCTCTTAGGGGGCCCGGGACTGAAGCTTTCTTT | TRBV20-1 | TRBD1 | TRBJ1-1 | many
CASSDSGGYEQYF | TGTGCCAGCAGTGACTCCGGGGGCTACGAGCAGTACTTC | TRBV6-4 | NA | TRBJ2-7 | NA
CASMVSDNSPLHF | TGCGCCAGCATGGTGTCAGATAATTCACCCCTCCACTTT | TRBV10-1 | NA | TRBJ1-6 | once
CATGARGAAQPQHF | TGTGCCACCGGGGCAAGGGGCGCGGCTCAGCCCCAGCATTTT | TRBV19 | NA | TRBJ1-5 | many
CATSDSGGDYTF | TGTGCCACCAGTGATTCAGGGGGCGACTACACCTTC | TRBV24-1 | TRBD1 | TRBJ1-2 | NA
CSAPLAHRGTGELFF | TGCAGTGCCCCACTGGCCCACCGGGGCACCGGGGAGCTGTTTTTT | TRBV20-1 | NA | TRBJ2-2 | many
CASSDQLAGTYEQYF | TGTGCCAGCAGCGACCAACTAGCGGGGACCTACGAGCAGTACTTC | TRBV7-2 | TRBD2 | TRBJ2-7 | NA
CASKLKDGRSAEQYF | TGTGCCAGCAAGTTAAAGGACGGACGCTCGGCCGAGCAGTACTTC | TRBV2 | NA | TRBJ2-7 | NA
CASSLGGGSRDTQYF | TGTGCCAGCAGCTTAGGAGGGGGATCTAGAGATACGCAGTATTTT | TRBV11-3 | NA | TRBJ2-3 | NA
CATRGGFYEQYF | TGTGCCACGCGTGGGGGGTTTTACGAGCAGTACTTC | TRBV2 | NA | TRBJ2-7 | NA
CSTRLAAYNEQFF | TGCAGTACAAGACTAGCGGCCTACAATGAGCAGTTCTTC | TRBV20-1 | TRBD2 | TRBJ2-1 | NA
CASSPDRLQETQYF | TGTGCCAGCAGCCCGGACAGGTTACAAGAGACCCAGTACTTC | TRBV7-3 | TRBD1 | TRBJ2-5 | many
CASSARDRGRYEQYF | TGTGCCAGCAGTGCTCGGGACAGGGGGCGGTACGAGCAGTACTTC | TRBV2 | TRBD1 | TRBJ2-7 | many
CASSPNVGGSYNSPLHF | TGTGCCAGCAGCCCAAACGTAGGGGGCTCCTATAATTCACCCCTCCACTTT | TRBV9 | NA | TRBJ1-6 | once
CSARNLAGLNEQFF | TGCAGTGCTAGAAATCTAGCGGGGTTAAATGAGCAGTTCTTC | TRBV20-1 | TRBD2 | TRBJ2-1 | NA
CSAPRTGGGSEQYF | TGCAGTGCCCCCCGGACAGGGGGGGGAAGCGAGCAGTACTTC | TRBV20-1 | TRBD1 | TRBJ2-7 | many